The 5 T cell receptor beta chains in this list originate from one sample, sequenced in a study of technical replicates of blood from several donors. TCRdb's table, derived via immunoSEQ multiplex PCR, lists solely in-frame clones and lacks some. The table records nearly 70,000 clones, roughly nine tenths of them present only once. The sequencing sample was made of T cells isolated from PBMCs. These receptors all come from a human donor in good health.

The chain is built from TRBV7-3 and TRBJ2-1; 9 nucleotides line up with TRBD1. The CDR3 consists of 14 residues. The germline V gene encodes CDR1 SGHTA and CDR2 FQGTGA. Germline trimming cut 5 bases from V and 9 bases from J; bases unmatched to any gene: 8. CDR3 residues: CASSVALQGAEQFF. The CDR3 nucleotides are TGTGCCAGCAGCGTGGCCCTACAGGGGGCTGAGCAGTTCTTC. The whole variable domain, filled in from reference TRBV7-3 and TRBJ2-1, reads GAGVSQTPSNKVTEKGKYVELRCDPISGHTALYWYRQSLGQGPEFLIYFQGTGAADDSGLPNDRFFAVRPEGSVSTLKIQRTERGDSAVYLCASSVALQGAEQFFGPGTRLTVL.

The gene calls are TRBV6-1 and TRBJ1-2, with D maybe TRBD1 (5 bases). CDR3 length: 13 residues. Deletions cut 3 bases from V and 7 bases from J, with 12 bases between. Germline loops: CDR1 MNHNS, CDR2 SASEGT. CDR3 in DNA: TGTGCCAGCAGTGAGACAGAGTCCGCTGGCTACACCTTC. The encoded protein is CASSETESAGYTF.

This clone was detected once. The chain uses TRBV29-1 and TRBJ2-6; tentatively, D is TRBD2 (5 bases). The CDR3 runs 15 residues. Per germline, CDR1 SQVTM and CDR2 ANQGSEA. The V end was cut by 5 bases, the J end by 1 base, with 12 bases between. The CDR3 DNA reads as TGCAGCGTTAGATACGGAGGATCTGGGGCCAACGTCCTGACTTTC. It is translated as CSVRYGGSGANVLTF.

V is TRBV6-5 and J is TRBJ1-2; weak D call: TRBD1 (5 bases). V was cut by 0 bases and J by 8 bases, with 13 bases left in between. The CDR3 has 14 residues. Germline V gene sequence: CDR1 MNHEY, CDR2 SVGAGI. For the CDR3, the DNA is TGTGCCAGCAGTTACTCTTCCAGGGTCGACGGCTACACCTTC. Translation: CASSYSSRVDGYTF.

The rearrangement uses TRBV28 and TRBJ1-5, with 7 bases lining up with TRBD1. This CDR3 region has 14 residues. Per germline, CDR1 MDHEN and CDR2 SYDVKM. V trimming: 6 bases; J trimming: 6 bases; junction bases outside the gene matches: 8. The CDR3 spells CASRNDREVQPQHF. CDR3 nucleotide sequence: TGTGCCAGCAGAAATGACAGGGAGGTTCAGCCCCAGCATTTT.